This T cell receptor beta chain appears in the sequencing data of a study of long-term antiretroviral therapy in people with HIV. Across the whole study: The 2015 recommendation for immediate ART came about a decade after the earliest samples.

Regarding the study as a whole: Versus controls, repertoires in people with HIV had narrower CDR3 length ranges.

Each donor had at least one pre-ART and at least two post-ART PBMC samples. The assay, immunoSEQ v3.0, was run at survey level. The data were produced by immunoSEQ multiplex PCR, yet TCRdb's version contains in-frame clones alone and is incomplete. The repertoire holds about 12,000 clones, about 70% seen once, with about 14% in the top ten. About this clone: Its antigen remains unknown.

This TCR came from a man in his forties with HIV. The sequenced sample was unsorted PBMCs, obtained around 3.1 years before starting antiretroviral therapy.

CDR3 nucleotide sequence: TGTGCCAGCAGCCCCGGACAGGGCTCGTATCAGCCCCAGCATTTT. This encodes CASSPGQGSYQPQHF. J is TRBJ1-5 and V is TRBV7-9, with 8 bases identical to TRBD1. Per germline, CDR1 SEHNR and CDR2 FQNEAQ (reference sequence). V trimming: 5 bases; J trimming: 5 bases; junction bases outside the gene matches: 8. The CDR3 spans 15 residues.